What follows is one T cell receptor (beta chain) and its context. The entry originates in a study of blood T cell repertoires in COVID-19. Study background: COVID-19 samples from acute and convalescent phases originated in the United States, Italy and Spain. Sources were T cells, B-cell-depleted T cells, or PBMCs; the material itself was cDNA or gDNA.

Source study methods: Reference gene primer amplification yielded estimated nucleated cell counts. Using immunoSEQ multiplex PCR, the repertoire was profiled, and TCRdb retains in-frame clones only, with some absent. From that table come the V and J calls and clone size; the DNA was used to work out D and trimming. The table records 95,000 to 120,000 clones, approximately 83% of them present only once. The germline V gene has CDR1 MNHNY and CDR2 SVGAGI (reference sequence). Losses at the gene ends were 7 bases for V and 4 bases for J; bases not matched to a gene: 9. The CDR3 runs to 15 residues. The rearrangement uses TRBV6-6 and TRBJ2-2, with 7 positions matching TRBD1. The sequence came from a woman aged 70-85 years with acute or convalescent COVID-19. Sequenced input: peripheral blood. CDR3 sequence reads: CASTPQGSGTGELFF. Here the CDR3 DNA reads TGTGCCAGCACACCACAGGGGTCGGGCACCGGGGAGCTGTTTTTT.